Included here is one T cell receptor (beta chain) sequence, with context. Its antigen is not known. This specimen belongs to a study of cytomegalovirus exposure and HLA in healthy donors. General study results and limits: In a later analysis, productive TCRs from donors in an Asian-associated ancestry cluster reportedly carried fewer N-insertions than the cohort mean.

The PCR used 60 Vbeta and 13 Jbeta primers. TCRdb's table, derived via immunoSEQ multiplex PCR, lists solely in-frame clones and lacks some. The sample shows tens of thousands of clones, roughly 77% of them seen only once. The CDR3 extends over 15 amino acids. Germline V gives CDR1 SGHTA, CDR2 FQGTGA. V shed 5 bases, J shed 6 bases, and the junction held 9 bases outside the gene matches. The sequence came from a human donor in good health. Material for sequencing was PBMCs. This chain uses TRBV7-3 with TRBJ2-1; 8 nucleotides match TRBD2. The CDR3 nucleotides read TGTGCCAGCAGCCGGACTAGCCAGCGACCCAATGAGCAGTTCTTC. Its protein product is CASSRTSQRPNEQFF.